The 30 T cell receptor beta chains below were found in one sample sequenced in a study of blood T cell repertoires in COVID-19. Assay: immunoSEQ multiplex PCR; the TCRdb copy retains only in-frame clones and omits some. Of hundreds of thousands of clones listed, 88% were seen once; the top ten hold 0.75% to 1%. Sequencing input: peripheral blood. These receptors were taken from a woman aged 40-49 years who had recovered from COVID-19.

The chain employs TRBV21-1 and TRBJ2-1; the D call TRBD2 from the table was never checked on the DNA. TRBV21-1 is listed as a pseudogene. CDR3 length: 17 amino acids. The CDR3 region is CASSTTVAGGPGNEQFF. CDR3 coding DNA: TGTGCCAGCAGCACCACTGTAGCGGGAGGGCCGGGCAATGAGCAGTTCTTC.

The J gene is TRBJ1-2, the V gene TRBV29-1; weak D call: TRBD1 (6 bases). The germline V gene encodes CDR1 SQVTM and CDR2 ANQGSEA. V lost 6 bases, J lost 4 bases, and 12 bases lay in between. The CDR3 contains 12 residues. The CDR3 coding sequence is TGCAGCGTGGAGGACAGCCCCTATGGCTACACCTTC. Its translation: CSVEDSPYGYTF.

Here the CDR3 reads CASSEAPPGTPLQFF. Written as DNA, the CDR3 is TGTGCCAGCAGTGAAGCCCCACCCGGGACACCACTGCAGTTCTTC. The chain links TRBV6-1 to TRBJ2-1, with a possible D match to TRBD1 (6 bases). This CDR3 region has 15 residues. Germline loops: CDR1 MNHNS, CDR2 SASEGT. Trimming shortened V by 0 bases and J by 12 bases, and 18 bases separated the two germline ends.

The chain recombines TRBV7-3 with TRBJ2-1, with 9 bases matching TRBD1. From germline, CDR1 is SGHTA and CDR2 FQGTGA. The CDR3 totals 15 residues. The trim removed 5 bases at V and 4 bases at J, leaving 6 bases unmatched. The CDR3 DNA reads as TGTGCCAGCAGCCGACCCGGGACAGGGTACAATGAGCAGTTCTTC. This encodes CASSRPGTGYNEQFF.

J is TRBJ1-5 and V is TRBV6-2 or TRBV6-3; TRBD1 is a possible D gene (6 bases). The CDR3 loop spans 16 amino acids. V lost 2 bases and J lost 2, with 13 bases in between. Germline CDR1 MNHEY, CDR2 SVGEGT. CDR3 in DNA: TGTGCCAGCAGTTACGAGGCAGGGGAAGGCAATCAGCCCCAGCATTTT. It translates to CASSYEAGEGNQPQHF.

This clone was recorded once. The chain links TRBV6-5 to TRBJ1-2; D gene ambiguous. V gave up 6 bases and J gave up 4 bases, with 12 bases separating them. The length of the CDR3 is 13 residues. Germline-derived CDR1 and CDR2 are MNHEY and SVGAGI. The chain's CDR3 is CASSPQEGYGYTF. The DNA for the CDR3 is TGTGCCAGCAGCCCCCAGGAGGGCTATGGCTACACCTTC.

The CDR3 region is CASSELAGLAGALGTGELFF. CDR3 DNA sequence: TGCGCCAGCAGTGAATTGGCGGGACTAGCGGGAGCGTTAGGCACCGGGGAGCTGTTTTTT. J is TRBJ2-2 and V is TRBV10-2; 14 nucleotides align to TRBD2. Losses at the gene ends were 3 bases for V and 4 bases for J; bases not matched to a gene: 13. Per germline, CDR1 WSHSY and CDR2 SAAADI. The CDR3 spans 20 residues.

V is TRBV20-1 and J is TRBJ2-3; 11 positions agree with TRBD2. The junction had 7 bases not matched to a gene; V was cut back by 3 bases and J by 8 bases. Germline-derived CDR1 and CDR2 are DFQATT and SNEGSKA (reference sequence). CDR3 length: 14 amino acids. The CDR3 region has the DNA TGCAGTGCTAGTGATGCTAGCGGGAGGTCTACGCAGTATTTT. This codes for CSASDASGRSTQYF.

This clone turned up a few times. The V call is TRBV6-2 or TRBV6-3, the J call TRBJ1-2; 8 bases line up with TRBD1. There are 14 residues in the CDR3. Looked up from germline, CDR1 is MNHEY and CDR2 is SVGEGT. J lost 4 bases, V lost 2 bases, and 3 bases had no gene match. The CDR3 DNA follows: TGTGCCAGCAGTTACCAACAGGGGGTCTATGGCTACACCTTC. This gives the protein CASSYQQGVYGYTF.

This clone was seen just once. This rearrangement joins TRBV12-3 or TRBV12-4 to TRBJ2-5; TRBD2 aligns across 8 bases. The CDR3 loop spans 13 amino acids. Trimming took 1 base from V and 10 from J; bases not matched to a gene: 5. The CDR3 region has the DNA TGTGCCAGCAGTTTAGGACCCGGGGGGGTCCAGTACTTC. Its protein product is CASSLGPGGVQYF.

The CDR3 nucleotides are TGTGCCAGCAGCCCCCAGACAGGGGTTTCCTATGGCTACACCTTC. This gives the protein CASSPQTGVSYGYTF. V is TRBV9 and J is TRBJ1-2; TRBD1 agrees at 8 bases. The CDR3 runs to 15 residues. Germline V lookup: CDR1 SGDLS, CDR2 YYNGEE. V shed 4 bases and J 4 bases; nucleotides not matched to a gene: 9. The variable domain in full, with the rest retrieved from reference TRBV9 and TRBJ1-2, is DSGVTQTPKHLITATGQRVTLRCSPRSGDLSVYWYQQSLDQGLQFLIQYYNGEERAKGNILERFSAQQFPDLHSELNLSSLELGDSALYFCASSPQTGVSYGYTFGSGTRLTVV.

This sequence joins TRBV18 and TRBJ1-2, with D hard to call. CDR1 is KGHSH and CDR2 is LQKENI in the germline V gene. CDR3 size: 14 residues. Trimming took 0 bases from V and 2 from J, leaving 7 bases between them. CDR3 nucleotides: TGTGCCAGCTCACCACCTGGTCAGAACTATGGCTACACCTTC. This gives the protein CASSPPGQNYGYTF.

The CDR3 nucleotides read TGTGCCAGCAGTTACTCGAGGAATAGCAATCAGCCCCAGCATTTT. It specifies CASSYSRNSNQPQHF. The chain combines TRBV6-5 with TRBJ1-5; D not certain. This CDR3 spans 15 amino acids. V shed 0 bases and J shed 0 bases, with 6 bases lying between them. Germline V CDR1 and CDR2: MNHEY, SVGAGI.

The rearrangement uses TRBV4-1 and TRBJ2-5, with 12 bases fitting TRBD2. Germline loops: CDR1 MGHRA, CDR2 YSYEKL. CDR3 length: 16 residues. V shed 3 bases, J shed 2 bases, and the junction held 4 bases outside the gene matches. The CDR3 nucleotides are TGCGCCAGCAGCCACCCTAGCGGGGGGGGTCAAGAGACCCAGTACTTC. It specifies CASSHPSGGGQETQYF.

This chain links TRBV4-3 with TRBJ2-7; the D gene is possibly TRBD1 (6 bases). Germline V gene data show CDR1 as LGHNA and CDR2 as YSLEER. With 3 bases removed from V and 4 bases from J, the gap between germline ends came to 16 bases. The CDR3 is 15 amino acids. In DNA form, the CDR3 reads TGCGCCAGCAGCCACTTTCAAGGGGGTCAGTACGAGCAGTACTTC. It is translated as CASSHFQGGQYEQYF.

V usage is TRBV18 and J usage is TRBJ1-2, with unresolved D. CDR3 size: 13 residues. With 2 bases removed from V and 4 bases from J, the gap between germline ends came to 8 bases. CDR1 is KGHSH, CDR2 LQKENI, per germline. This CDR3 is CASSPDTSYGYTF. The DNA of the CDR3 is TGTGCCAGCTCACCAGACACCAGCTATGGCTACACCTTC.

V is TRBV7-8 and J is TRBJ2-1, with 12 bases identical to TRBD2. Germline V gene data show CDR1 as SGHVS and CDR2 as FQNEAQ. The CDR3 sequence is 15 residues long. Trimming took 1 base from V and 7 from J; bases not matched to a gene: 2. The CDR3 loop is CASSLGLAGGNEQFF. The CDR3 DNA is TGTGCCAGCAGCTTAGGGCTAGCGGGAGGGAATGAGCAGTTCTTC.

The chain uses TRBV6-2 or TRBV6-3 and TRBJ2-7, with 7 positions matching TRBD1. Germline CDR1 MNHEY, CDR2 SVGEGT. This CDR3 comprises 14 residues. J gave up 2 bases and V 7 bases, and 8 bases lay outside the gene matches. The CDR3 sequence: CASNPDRIPYEQYF. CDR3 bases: TGTGCCAGCAACCCGGACAGGATACCCTACGAGCAGTACTTC.

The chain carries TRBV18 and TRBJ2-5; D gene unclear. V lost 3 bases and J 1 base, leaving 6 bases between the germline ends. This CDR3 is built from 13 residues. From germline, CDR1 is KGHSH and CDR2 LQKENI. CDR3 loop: CASSPAIQETQYF. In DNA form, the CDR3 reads TGTGCCAGCTCACCCGCGATCCAAGAGACCCAGTACTTC.

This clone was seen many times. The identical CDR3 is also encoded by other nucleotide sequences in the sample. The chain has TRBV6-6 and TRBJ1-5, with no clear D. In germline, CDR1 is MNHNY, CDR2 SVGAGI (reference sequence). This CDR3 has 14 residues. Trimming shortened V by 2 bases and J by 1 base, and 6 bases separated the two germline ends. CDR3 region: CASSYLLSNQPQHF. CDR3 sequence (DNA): TGTGCCAGCAGTTACCTACTGAGCAATCAGCCCCAGCATTTT.

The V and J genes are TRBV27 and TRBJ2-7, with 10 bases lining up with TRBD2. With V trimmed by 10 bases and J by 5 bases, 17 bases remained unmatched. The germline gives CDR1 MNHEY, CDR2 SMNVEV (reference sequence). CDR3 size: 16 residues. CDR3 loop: CANPPSLAGVINEQYV. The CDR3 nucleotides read TGTGCCAACCCCCCCTCCCTAGCGGGAGTAATCAACGAGCAGTACGTC.

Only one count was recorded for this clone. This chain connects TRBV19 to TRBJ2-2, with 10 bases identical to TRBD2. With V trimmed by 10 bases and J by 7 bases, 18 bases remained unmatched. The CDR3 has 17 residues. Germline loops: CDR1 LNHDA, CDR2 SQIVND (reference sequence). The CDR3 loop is CANPAPLAGERGGELFF. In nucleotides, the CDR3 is TGTGCCAACCCGGCCCCCCTAGCGGGAGAGAGGGGCGGGGAGCTGTTTTTT.

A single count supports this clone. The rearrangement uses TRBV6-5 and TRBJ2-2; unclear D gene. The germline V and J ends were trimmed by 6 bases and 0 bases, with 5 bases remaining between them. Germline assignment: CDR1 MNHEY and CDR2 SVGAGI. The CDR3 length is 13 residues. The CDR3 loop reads CASRPTNTGELFF. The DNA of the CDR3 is TGTGCCAGCAGACCTACGAACACCGGGGAGCTGTTTTTT.

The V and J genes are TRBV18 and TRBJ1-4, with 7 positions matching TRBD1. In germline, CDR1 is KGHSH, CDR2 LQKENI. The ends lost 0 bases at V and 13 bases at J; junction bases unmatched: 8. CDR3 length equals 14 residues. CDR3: CASSPPSRPGGLFF. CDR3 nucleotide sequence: TGTGCCAGCTCACCACCGTCGAGGCCAGGGGGACTGTTTTTT.

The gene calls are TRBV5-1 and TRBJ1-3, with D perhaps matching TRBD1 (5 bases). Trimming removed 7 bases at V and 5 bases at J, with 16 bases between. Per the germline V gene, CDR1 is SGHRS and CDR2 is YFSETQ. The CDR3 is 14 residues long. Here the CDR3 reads CASAPGDGRNTIYF. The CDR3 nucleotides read TGCGCCAGCGCCCCGGGGGACGGCCGAAACACCATATATTTT.

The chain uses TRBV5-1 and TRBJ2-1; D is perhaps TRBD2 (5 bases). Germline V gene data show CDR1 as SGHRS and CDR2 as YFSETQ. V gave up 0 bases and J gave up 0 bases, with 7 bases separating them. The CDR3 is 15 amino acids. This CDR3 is CASSLGRDSYNEQFF. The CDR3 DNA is TGCGCCAGCAGCTTGGGCCGGGACTCCTACAATGAGCAGTTCTTC.

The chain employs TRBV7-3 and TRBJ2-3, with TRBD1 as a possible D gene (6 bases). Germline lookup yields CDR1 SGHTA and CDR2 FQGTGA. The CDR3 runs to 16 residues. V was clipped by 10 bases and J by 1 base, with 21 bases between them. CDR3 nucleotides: TGTGCCACCAAGCTGGGGGCGGCGAACCGCACAGATACGCAGTATTTT. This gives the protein CATKLGAANRTDTQYF.

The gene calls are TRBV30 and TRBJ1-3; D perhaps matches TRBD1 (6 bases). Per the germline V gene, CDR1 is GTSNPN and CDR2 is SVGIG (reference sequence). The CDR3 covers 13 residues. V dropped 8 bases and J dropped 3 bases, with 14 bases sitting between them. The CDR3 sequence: CAAQQGNGNTIYF. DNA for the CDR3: TGTGCCGCTCAGCAGGGGAATGGAAACACCATATATTTT. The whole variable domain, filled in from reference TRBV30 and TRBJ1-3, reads SQTIHQWPATLVQPVGSPLSLECTVEGTSNPNLYWYRQAAGRGLQLLFYSVGIGQISSEVPQNLSASRPQDRQFILSSKKLLLSDSGFYLCAAQQGNGNTIYFGEGSWLTVV.

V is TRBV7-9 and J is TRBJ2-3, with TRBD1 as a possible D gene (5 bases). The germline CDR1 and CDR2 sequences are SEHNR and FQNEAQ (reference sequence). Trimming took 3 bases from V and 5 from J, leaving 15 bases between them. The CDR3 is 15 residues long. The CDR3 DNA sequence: TGTGCCAGCAGCTTGGTGTCGCAGGGTATAGATACGCAGTATTTT. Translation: CASSLVSQGIDTQYF.

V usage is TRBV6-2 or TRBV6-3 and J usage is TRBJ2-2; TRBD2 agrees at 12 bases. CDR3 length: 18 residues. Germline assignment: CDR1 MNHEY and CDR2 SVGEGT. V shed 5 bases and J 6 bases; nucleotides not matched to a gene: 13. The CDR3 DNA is TGTGCCAGCAGTGGCGGACTAGCGGGATACACGTCAGCCGGGGAGCTGTTTTTT. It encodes CASSGGLAGYTSAGELFF.